What follows are 19 T cell receptor beta chains derived from one specimen sequenced in a study of blood T cell repertoires in COVID-19. Clones were sequenced by immunoSEQ multiplex PCR, and TCRdb holds only the in-frame ones, with some missing. Among 100,000 or so clones listed, 81% were seen once. The material sequenced was peripheral blood. The receptors were sampled from a woman aged 70 to 79 with acute or convalescent COVID-19.

This chain uses TRBV7-2 with TRBJ1-5; D may be TRBD1 (6 bases). V was pared by 5 bases and J by 4 bases, with 12 bases between. Germline loops: CDR1 SGHTA, CDR2 FQGNSA. The CDR3 loop spans 14 amino acids. The CDR3 loop is CASSGGQANQPQHF. Written as DNA, the CDR3 is TGTGCCAGCAGCGGGGGACAAGCTAATCAGCCCCAGCATTTT. The whole variable domain, remainder taken from reference TRBV7-2 and TRBJ1-5, is GAGVSQSPSNKVTEKGKDVELRCDPISGHTALYWYRQSLGQGLEFLIYFQGNSAPDKSGLPSDRFSAERTGGSVSTLTIQRTQQEDSAVYLCASSGGQANQPQHFGDGTRLSIL.

The V gene is TRBV7-9, the J gene TRBJ2-7, with 9 bases aligning to TRBD2. Trimming removed 7 bases from V and 7 bases from J; junction bases left unmatched: 11. This CDR3 contains 14 residues. Germline CDR1 reads SEHNR; CDR2 reads FQNEAQ (reference sequence). CDR3 bases: TGTGCCAGCACCCCGGGACTAGCTGATGGGGAGCAGTACTTC. Translation gives CASTPGLADGEQYF.

This clone showed up just a few times. The rearrangement joins TRBV7-9 to TRBJ2-5, with TRBD1 identical over 7 bases. CDR1 and CDR2 from the germline V gene are SEHNR and FQNEAQ (reference sequence). Trimming at V came to 3 bases and at J to 1 base, leaving 5 bases not matched to a gene. The CDR3 consists of 15 residues. CDR3 sequence reads: CASSFLQGLQETQYF. The DNA of the CDR3 is TGTGCCAGCAGCTTCTTACAGGGGCTCCAAGAGACCCAGTACTTC.

The V call is TRBV30, the J call TRBJ2-2; 14 bases fit TRBD2. The germline gives CDR1 GTSNPN, CDR2 SVGIG (reference sequence). CDR3 length: 14 amino acids. After removal of 5 bases from V and 4 bases from J, the junction contained 0 bases not matched to a gene. The CDR3 DNA reads as TGTGCCTGGGGACTAGCGGGAGGCACCGGGGAGCTGTTTTTT. Amino acids: CAWGLAGGTGELFF.

The CDR3 DNA reads as TGTGCCAGCAGCGAGCCCCAGTGGGGGGGTACGAATGAGCAGTTCTTC. It translates to CASSEPQWGGTNEQFF. V usage is TRBV7-2 and J usage is TRBJ2-1; 7 bases are a match to TRBD2. The length of the CDR3 is 16 residues. Trimming cost V 5 bases and J 7 bases; bases outside gene matches: 14. CDR1 and CDR2 from the germline V gene are SGHTA and FQGNSA.

The chain joins TRBV3-1 (or the pseudogene TRBV3-2) to TRBJ1-1; tentatively, D is TRBD1 (5 bases). From germline, CDR1 is LGHDT and CDR2 YNNKEL (reference sequence). The germline V and J ends were trimmed by 3 bases and 11 bases, with 13 bases remaining between them. This CDR3 region has 12 residues. Here the CDR3 DNA reads TGTGCCAGCAGCCAGCCTTTAGGGGTGGCTTTCTTT. It translates to CASSQPLGVAFF.

This chain connects TRBV5-1 to TRBJ2-1; 12 positions match TRBD2. The CDR3 totals 15 residues. Germline assignment: CDR1 SGHRS and CDR2 YFSETQ. Trimming took 6 bases from V and 6 from J; bases not matched to a gene: 7. CDR3 residues: CASNQLAGGPNEQFF. CDR3 DNA: TGCGCCAGCAACCAACTAGCGGGAGGCCCCAATGAGCAGTTCTTC.

The V gene is TRBV3-1 (or the pseudogene TRBV3-2), the J gene TRBJ2-3; D unclear. CDR1 and CDR2 (germline): LGHDT, YNNKEL (reference sequence). This CDR3 is built from 12 residues. Trimming pared 3 bases from V and 6 bases from J, leaving 7 bases between. Here the CDR3 reads CASSQKADTQYF. The CDR3 region has the DNA TGTGCCAGCAGCCAGAAAGCCGATACGCAGTATTTT.

This chain connects TRBV7-9 to TRBJ2-7, with D uncertain. Germline CDR1 and CDR2: SEHNR and FQNEAQ (reference sequence). The length of the CDR3 is 12 residues. V was shortened by 6 bases and J by 6 bases, with 12 bases between the two germline ends. The CDR3 protein is CASSLLTSEQYF. The CDR3 DNA follows: TGTGCCAGCAGTCTTCTCACATCCGAGCAGTACTTC.

The chain uses TRBV15 and TRBJ2-1, with 12 bases that match TRBD2. Germline lookup yields CDR1 LNHNV and CDR2 YYDKDF (reference sequence). Germline trimming cut 3 bases from V and 2 bases from J; bases unmatched to any gene: 5. The CDR3 has 17 amino acids. The CDR3 loop reads CATSSYSSGRAYNEQFF. CDR3 nucleotide sequence: TGTGCCACCAGCAGCTATTCTAGCGGGAGGGCCTACAATGAGCAGTTCTTC.

V gene TRBV23-1 combines with J gene TRBJ2-7; no definite D call. TRBV23-1 carries the ORF label, with uncertain function. The CDR3 loop spans 14 amino acids. V lost 4 bases to trimming and J lost 3 bases, with 13 bases between them. CDR3 in amino acids: CASSRKEAFYEQYF. CDR3 nucleotide sequence: TGCGCCAGCAGTCGGAAAGAGGCATTCTACGAGCAGTACTTC.

The gene calls are TRBV7-9 and TRBJ2-7, with D tentatively TRBD1 (5 bases). The CDR3 loop spans 14 amino acids. Trimming removed 4 bases at V and 3 bases at J, with 13 bases between. Germline V gene data show CDR1 as SEHNR and CDR2 as FQNEAQ (reference sequence). The CDR3 nucleotides read TGTGCCAGCAGCTCCCGGACGGACAACTACGAGCAGTACTTC. Its translation: CASSSRTDNYEQYF.

The chain combines TRBV6-5 with TRBJ1-3; TRBD1 matches 9 bases. V dropped 8 bases and J dropped 3; count of bases not matched to a gene: 5. Germline CDR1 is MNHEY and CDR2 is SVGAGI. The CDR3 extends over 14 amino acids. CDR3 nucleotide sequence: TGTGCCAGCGGGAGGACAGGGGTTGGAAACACCATATATTTT. Amino acids: CASGRTGVGNTIYF.

The V call is TRBV11-3, the J call TRBJ2-3, with a tentative D call TRBD1 (6 bases). The CDR3 spans 14 residues. Between the trimmed V and J ends, which lost 1 base and 6 bases, there was a span of 11 bases. Germline values: CDR1 SGHNT, CDR2 YENEEA. The chain's CDR3 is CASSLGQATDTQYF. As DNA, the CDR3 is TGTGCCAGCAGCTTAGGACAGGCGACCGATACGCAGTATTTT.

This clone has only one observation. The CDR3 reads CASSRPAGGTYEQYF. The DNA of the CDR3 is TGTGCCAGCTCCCGGCCAGCGGGGGGAACCTACGAGCAGTACTTC. The V gene is TRBV7-9, the J gene TRBJ2-7; 9 nucleotides match TRBD2. Trimming cost V 8 bases and J 2 bases; bases outside gene matches: 10. CDR1 is SEHNR and CDR2 is FQNEAQ in the germline V gene (reference sequence). The CDR3 is 15 residues long. Filled out from reference TRBV7-9 and TRBJ2-7, the complete variable domain reads DTGVSQNPRHKITKRGQNVTFRCDPISEHNRLYWYRQTLGQGPEFLTYFQNEAQLEKSRLLSDRFSAERPKGSFSTLEIQRTEQGDSAMYLCASSRPAGGTYEQYFGPGTRLTVT.

The V call is TRBV18, the J call TRBJ2-2; D not certain. V gave up 5 bases and J gave up 1 base, with 11 bases separating them. The germline gives CDR1 KGHSH, CDR2 LQKENI. The CDR3 is 15 residues long. As DNA, the CDR3 is TGTGCCAGCTCAGCCTCCGGCGGGAACACCGGGGAGCTGTTTTTT. Its protein is CASSASGGNTGELFF. Filled out from reference TRBV18 and TRBJ2-2, the complete variable domain reads NAGVMQNPRHLVRRRGQEARLRCSPMKGHSHVYWYRQLPEEGLKFMVYLQKENIIDESGMPKERFSAEFPKEGPSILRIQQVVRGDSAAYFCASSASGGNTGELFFGEGSRLTVL.

This chain joins TRBV5-1 and TRBJ2-5; perhaps TRBD2 as D (6 bases). This CDR3 is built from 14 residues. Germline values: CDR1 SGHRS, CDR2 YFSETQ. Deletions cut 4 bases from V and 8 bases from J, with 18 bases between. CDR3 sequence reads: CASSTGDGPDTQYF. The CDR3 DNA reads TGCGCCAGCAGCACGGGAGATGGGCCGGATACCCAGTACTTC.

V usage is TRBV19 and J usage is TRBJ2-7; 9 bases are shared with TRBD1. The CDR3 contains 16 residues. Looked up from germline, CDR1 is LNHDA and CDR2 is SQIVND (reference sequence). V was clipped by 3 bases and J by 0 bases; unmatched bases: 6. CDR3 protein: CASSMGGQGSSYEQYF. The CDR3 nucleotides are TGTGCCAGTAGTATGGGAGGACAGGGGAGCTCCTACGAGCAGTACTTC. Full variable domain (outside the CDR3, taken from reference TRBV19 and TRBJ2-7): DGGITQSPKYLFRKEGQNVTLSCEQNLNHDAMYWYRQDPGQGLRLIYYSQIVNDFQKGDIAEGYSVSREKKESFPLTVTSAQKNPTAFYLCASSMGGQGSSYEQYFGPGTRLTVT.

A few counts support this clone. The chain carries TRBV5-4 and TRBJ1-1; 7 bases map to TRBD1. In germline, CDR1 is SGHNT, CDR2 YYREEE (reference sequence). The junction had 2 bases not matched to a gene; V was cut back by 3 bases and J by 0 bases. The CDR3 covers 14 residues. The CDR3 DNA reads as TGTGCCAGCAGCTGGGACAGAATGAACACTGAAGCTTTCTTT. It translates to CASSWDRMNTEAFF.